This T cell receptor beta chain emerged from a study of technical replicates of blood from a handful of donors. This clone was observed a handful of times. Some clones are missing from TCRdb's copy, which holds only in-frame ones; the method was immunoSEQ multiplex PCR. The table includes about 14,000 clones, less than 90% detected once. The clonotype was recovered from a human donor in good health. Specimen: PBMCs.

CDR3 nucleotide sequence: TGTGCCAGCTCACCAATGGCAGTCTCCGAAAACATTCAGTACTTC. This codes for CASSPMAVSENIQYF. The chain employs TRBV18 and TRBJ2-4; D is uncertain. Trimming removed 2 bases from V and 5 bases from J, with 13 bases in between. Germline CDR1 KGHSH, CDR2 LQKENI. The CDR3 has 15 residues.